Each of the 7 T cell receptor beta chains below was sequenced from the same sample in a study of CD8 T cells in ankylosing spondylitis. TCRdb re-analysed the 5' RACE reads in MiXCR, keeping a single row per CDR3 protein. The sample lists more than 250,000 distinct CDR3 sequences, 11% occurring once. The material sequenced was blood, either unsorted or a sorted T cell fraction (not recorded which). All receptors derive from a female donor with ankylosing spondylitis or in good health (not recorded which).

Concerning this clonotype: This could be a read error, since a much larger clone is one nucleotide away. The CDR3 sequence is CASSLKQGRDGDTF. CDR3 nucleotides: TGCGCCAGCAGCTTAAAACAGGGAAGGGATGGCGACACCTTC. The chain joins TRBV5-1 to TRBJ1-2; a possible D gene is TRBD1 (6 bases). Germline V CDR1 and CDR2: SGHRS, YFSETQ. The CDR3 runs 14 residues.

This chain links TRBV11-2 with TRBJ2-3, with 11 positions matching TRBD2. CDR1 and CDR2 from the germline V gene are SGHAT and FQNNGV. V lost 3 bases to trimming and J lost 5 bases; unmatched junction nucleotides: 7. This CDR3 comprises 16 residues. Here the CDR3 DNA reads TGTGCCAGCAGCTTCTTAGCGGGGGGGCCGTTAGATACGCAGTATTTT. It is translated as CASSFLAGGPLDTQYF.

This clonotype has a count of ten or more. The chain carries TRBV9 and TRBJ2-1, with 8 nucleotides matching TRBD2. The V and J ends lost 1 base and 7 bases, in that order; junction bases with no gene match: 10. CDR3 length: 16 residues. From germline, CDR1 is SGDLS and CDR2 YYNGEE. In nucleotides, the CDR3 is TGTGCCAGCAGCGTATTCGAATCGGGGGGGCCAAATGAGCAGTTCTTC. Its protein is CASSVFESGGPNEQFF.

Regarding this clonotype: A read error is possible here, since a much larger clone lies one base away. The genes are TRBV5-6 and TRBJ2-3; D might be TRBD2 (6 bases). The germline V gene has CDR1 SGHDT and CDR2 YYEEEE. CDR3 length equals 17 residues. This CDR3 reads CASSFLVGGTSTDTQNF. In DNA form, the CDR3 reads TGTGCCAGCAGCTTTCTCGTTGGGGGAACTAGCACAGATACGCAGAATTTT.

As to this clonotype: The conserved final phenylalanine or tryptophan is absent from the CDR3, which likely points to a read error. The chain uses TRBV12-3 or TRBV12-4 and TRBJ2-1; TRBD2 agrees at 9 bases. The CDR3 runs 14 residues. Trimming removed 6 bases from V and 9 bases from J; junction bases left unmatched: 9. The CDR3 DNA reads TGTGCCAGCAGGGGGACTAGCAACCAACGTGAGCAGTTCTTG. Protein: CASRGTSNQREQFL.

This clonotype was found many times. The DNA for the CDR3 is TGTGCCAGCAGCTTACTGGGACTAGCGATCACAGATACGCAGTATTTT. Translated, it gives CASSLLGLAITDTQYF. This chain joins TRBV7-2 and TRBJ2-3; 10 bases match TRBD2. This CDR3 comprises 16 residues. The junction had 4 bases not matched to a gene; V was cut back by 2 bases and J by 2 bases. CDR1 SGHTA and CDR2 FQGNSA come from the germline V gene.

This chain uses TRBV11-1 with TRBJ2-7; TRBD1 might be the D (6 bases). Germline V gene data show CDR1 as SGHAT and CDR2 as FQDESV (reference sequence). Trimming took 5 bases from V and 3 from J, leaving 20 bases between them. This CDR3 spans 16 amino acids. The CDR3 protein is CASSRAGWGLFYEQYF. The DNA for the CDR3 is TGTGCCAGCAGCCGAGCAGGATGGGGGCTCTTCTACGAGCAGTACTTC.